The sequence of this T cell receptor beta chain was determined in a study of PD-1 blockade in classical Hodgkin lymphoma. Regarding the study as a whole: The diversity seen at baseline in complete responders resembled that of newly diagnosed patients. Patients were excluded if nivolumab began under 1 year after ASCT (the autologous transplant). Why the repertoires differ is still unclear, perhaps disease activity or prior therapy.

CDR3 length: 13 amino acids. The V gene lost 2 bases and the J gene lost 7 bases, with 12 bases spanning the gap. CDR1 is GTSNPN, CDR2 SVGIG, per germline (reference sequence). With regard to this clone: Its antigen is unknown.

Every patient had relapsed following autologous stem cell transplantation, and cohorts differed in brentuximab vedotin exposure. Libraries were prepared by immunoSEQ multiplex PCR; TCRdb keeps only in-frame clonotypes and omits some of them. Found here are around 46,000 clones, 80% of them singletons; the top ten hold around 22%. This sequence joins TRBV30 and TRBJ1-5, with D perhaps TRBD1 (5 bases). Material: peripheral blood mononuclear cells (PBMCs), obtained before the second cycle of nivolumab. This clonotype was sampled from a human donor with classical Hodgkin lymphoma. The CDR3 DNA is TGTGCCTGGAGTTCGGGGACGAGGCAGCCCCAGCATTTT. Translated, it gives CAWSSGTRQPQHF.